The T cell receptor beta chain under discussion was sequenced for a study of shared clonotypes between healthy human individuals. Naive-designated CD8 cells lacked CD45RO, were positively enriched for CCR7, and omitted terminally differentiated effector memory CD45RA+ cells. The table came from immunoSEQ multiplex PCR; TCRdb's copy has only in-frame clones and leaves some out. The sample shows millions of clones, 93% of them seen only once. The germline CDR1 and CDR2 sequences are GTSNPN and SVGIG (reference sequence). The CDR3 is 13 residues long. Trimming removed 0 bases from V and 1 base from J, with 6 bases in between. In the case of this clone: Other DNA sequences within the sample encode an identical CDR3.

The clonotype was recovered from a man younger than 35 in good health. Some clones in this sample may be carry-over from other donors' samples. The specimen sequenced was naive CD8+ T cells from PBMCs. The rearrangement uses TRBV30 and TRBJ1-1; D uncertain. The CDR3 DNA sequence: TGTGCCTGGAGTGTGGGCGGGAACACTGAAGCTTTCTTT. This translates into CAWSVGGNTEAFF.